Sequencing of this T cell receptor beta chain was carried out in a study of metastatic and nonmetastatic thyroid tumors (dated by TCRdb to 2018 to 2021). Context from the whole study: The researchers compared repertoires between peripheral blood samples and tumor or nodule tissue samples from patients with malignant or benign thyroid disease.

Libraries were made using PCR. Reads for this sample came from an Illumina HiSeq 4000. High-throughput sequencing was used to profile the TCR beta-chain CDR3 region of every patient. Per the source publication's procedure: The researchers built a classifier to tell apart papillary thyroid cancer patients with distant metastasis, based on CDR3 differences among clinicopathological groups. To measure repertoire diversity the researchers used the Shannon index, while the Morisita-Horn index served to gauge how similar the tumor and blood repertoires were. The raw public reads went through TCRdb reprocessing: fastp at Q25, MiXCR clone calling, in-frame beta chains kept. The V and J calls reflect TCRdb's pipeline rather than the authors' work. For this sample there are around 21,000 clones; around 17% appear just once. The ten biggest clones cover around 20% of the sample. No treatment had been received by any patient before thyroid surgery. Using T-cell receptor beta sequencing, the researchers looked back retrospectively at clinical samples from patients, gathered between about 2012 and 2018.

Points the paper makes about the study in general: In both blood and tumor samples, TCR beta diversity was reported to be significantly higher in malignant tumors than in benign nodules.

This clone was found many times. Its antigen specificity is not known. The record has no base qualities; no much larger clone is one base away. The origin of this receptor is a male donor with papillary thyroid cancer or a benign thyroid nodule (not recorded which). Some clones in this sample may be carry-over from other donors' samples. What was sequenced was blood.

The nucleotide sequence reads TGTGCCAGCAGTTTTTGGCACCTGAACTACGAGCAGTACTTC. Its protein reads: CASSFWHLNYEQYF. The chain joins TRBV28 to TRBJ2-7; the D gene lacks a confident call. V lost 3 bases and J lost 3 bases; the stretch between them is 12 bases long. CDR1 MDHEN and CDR2 SYDVKM are derived from the germline V gene. Its CDR3 holds 14 amino acids, cysteine through phenylalanine. Left in the record is the CDR3 DNA by itself, 42 bases read in frame from the first base.